The next 7 T cell receptor beta chains were all read from a single sample in a study of cytomegalovirus exposure and HLA in healthy donors. The PCR made use of 60 Vbeta and 13 Jbeta primers. The assay was immunoSEQ multiplex PCR, and TCRdb's table has in-frame clones only and misses some. The specimen's table records under 250,000 clones. Material for sequencing was PBMCs. Receptors originate from a girl aged 2 to 10 in good health and CMV-seropositive.

The chain has TRBV5-4 and TRBJ2-2; D gene ambiguous. Per the germline V gene, CDR1 is SGHNT and CDR2 is YYREEE (reference sequence). The CDR3 sequence is 15 residues long. The ends were cut back, 0 bases at V and 1 base at J, with 7 bases in the middle. The CDR3, as DNA: TGTGCCAGCAGCTTGGGTCGCGGGAACACCGGGGAGCTGTTTTTT. This encodes CASSLGRGNTGELFF.

J is TRBJ1-5 and V is TRBV19, with 8 bases lining up with TRBD1. CDR1 and CDR2 (germline): LNHDA, SQIVND (reference sequence). This CDR3 has 16 residues. Germline trimming cut 3 bases from V and 1 base from J; bases unmatched to any gene: 5. DNA of the CDR3: TGTGCCAGTAGTATTTCGGGGACAGGAAGCAATCAGCCCCAGCATTTT. Encoded protein: CASSISGTGSNQPQHF.

The V call is TRBV2, the J call TRBJ2-7; D ambiguous. V dropped 7 bases and J dropped 9 bases, with 13 bases sitting between them. Looked up from germline, CDR1 is SNHLY and CDR2 is FYNNEI. The CDR3 runs to 11 residues. CDR3 in DNA: TGTGCCAGCAAAGATTATAGTGTGCAGTACTTC. This codes for CASKDYSVQYF.

The chain uses TRBV5-6 and TRBJ2-7; D not resolved. CDR3 length: 15 residues. CDR1 is SGHDT and CDR2 is YYEEEE in the germline V gene. V was trimmed by 4 bases and J by 2 bases, leaving 16 bases between them. Here the CDR3 reads CASSLKAARAYEQYF. The CDR3 DNA follows: TGTGCCAGCAGCCTTAAGGCCGCTAGAGCCTACGAGCAGTACTTC. Variable domain in full (rest from reference TRBV5-6 and TRBJ2-7): DAGVTQSPTHLIKTRGQQVTLRCSPKSGHDTVSWYQQALGQGPQFIFQYYEEEERQRGNFPDRFSGHQFPNYSSELNVNALLLGDSALYLCASSLKAARAYEQYFGPGTRLTVT.

The chain employs TRBV19 and TRBJ2-2; a weak D match, TRBD2 (5 bases). The germline gives CDR1 LNHDA, CDR2 SQIVND (reference sequence). V lost 7 bases to trimming and J lost 7 bases, with 7 bases between them. CDR3 length equals 11 residues. This chain's CDR3 is CASNEGGELFF. The CDR3 DNA is TGTGCCAGTAACGAGGGCGGGGAGCTGTTTTTT. Using reference TRBV19 and TRBJ2-2 for the parts outside the CDR3, the full variable domain is DGGITQSPKYLFRKEGQNVTLSCEQNLNHDAMYWYRQDPGQGLRLIYYSQIVNDFQKGDIAEGYSVSREKKESFPLTVTSAQKNPTAFYLCASNEGGELFFGEGSRLTVL.

CDR3 protein: CASSQGVAGYEQYF. For the CDR3, the DNA is TGTGCCAGCAGCCAAGGTGTGGCGGGGTACGAGCAGTACTTC. The J gene is TRBJ2-7, the V gene TRBV4-2, with D maybe TRBD2 (6 bases). V was pared by 1 base and J by 4 bases, with 11 bases between. Germline CDR1 LGHNA, CDR2 YNFKEQ. The CDR3 contains 14 residues.

Note on this clone: At one end, the junction sequence differs from germline, possibly due to a read error. This chain links TRBV5-6 with TRBJ2-7; weak D call: TRBD1 (6 bases). The CDR3 totals 14 residues. The germline V gene has CDR1 SGHDT and CDR2 YYEEEE. CDR3 in amino acids: CASSLGDRGRGVHF. CDR3 sequence (DNA): TGTGCCAGCAGCTTGGGTGATCGGGGCAGGGGAGTGCACTTC.